Below, 17 T cell receptor beta chains from the same sample are listed, as sequenced in a study of neoadjuvant anti-PD-1 for oral cavity cancer. Produced via immunoSEQ multiplex PCR; TCRdb's table is partial and in-frame only. The sample has about 79,000 clones; around four fifths are singletons. The sample consisted of PBMCs, taken before nivolumab (anti-PD-1) treatment. All receptors come from a person aged 40-85 years with oral cavity squamous cell carcinoma.

The V and J genes are TRBV5-1 and TRBJ1-1; maybe TRBD1 (5 bases). The CDR3 totals 13 residues. Germline V gene sequence: CDR1 SGHRS, CDR2 YFSETQ. Trimming cost V 2 bases and J 3 bases, with 8 bases left between them. The CDR3 DNA sequence: TGCGCCAGCAGCTTTTGGGGGTACACTGAAGCTTTCTTT. Encoded protein: CASSFWGYTEAFF.

The sample holds one count of this clone. J is TRBJ2-1 and V is TRBV4-1; D is unresolved. Looked up from germline, CDR1 is MGHRA and CDR2 is YSYEKL. The CDR3 has 12 amino acids. Trimming cost V 3 bases and J 6 bases, with 6 bases left between them. The CDR3 sequence: CASSHAGNEQFF. The CDR3 coding sequence is TGCGCCAGCAGCCATGCAGGCAATGAGCAGTTCTTC.

This chain joins TRBV5-1 and TRBJ2-5, with D hard to call. V was trimmed by 2 bases and J by 1 base, leaving 6 bases between them. Germline lookup yields CDR1 SGHRS and CDR2 YFSETQ. The CDR3 contains 13 residues. The CDR3 bases are TGCGCCAGCAGCTTCCACCCCCAAGAGACCCAGTACTTC. This encodes CASSFHPQETQYF.

This chain connects TRBV5-6 to TRBJ2-7; D may be TRBD1 (5 bases). The germline V gene encodes CDR1 SGHDT and CDR2 YYEEEE. V lost 0 bases to trimming and J lost 0 bases, with 7 bases between them. The CDR3 is 14 residues long. CDR3 region: CASSLVDSSYEQYF. The CDR3 DNA reads TGTGCCAGCAGCTTGGTTGACAGCTCCTACGAGCAGTACTTC.

V and J are TRBV4-1 and TRBJ2-7; D gene unclear. CDR3 length: 15 amino acids. Germline V gene lookup returns CDR1 MGHRA and CDR2 YSYEKL. V was shortened by 4 bases and J by 5 bases, with 18 bases between the two germline ends. The CDR3 bases are TGCGCCAGCAGCCTCGACGAAGTTATGCCCCACGAGCAGTACTTC. Its protein is CASSLDEVMPHEQYF.

The rearrangement joins TRBV5-1 to TRBJ2-7; D is undetermined. The CDR3 extends over 13 amino acids. Germline V CDR1 and CDR2: SGHRS, YFSETQ. The ends were cut back, 2 bases at V and 4 bases at J, with 10 bases in the middle. CDR3 region: CASSLEPGYEQYF. In DNA, the CDR3 is TGCGCCAGCAGCTTAGAACCAGGTTACGAGCAGTACTTC.

V is TRBV6-9 and J is TRBJ1-5; unclear D gene. The CDR3 spans 12 residues. Germline-derived CDR1 and CDR2 are MNHGY and SVAAGI. The V and J ends lost 7 bases and 5 bases respectively, with 9 bases between them. The CDR3 DNA is TGTGCCAGCACCGATAGTGATCAGCCCCAGCATTTT. Translation: CASTDSDQPQHF.

The chain employs TRBV7-2 and TRBJ2-7; 7 nucleotides line up with TRBD1. The CDR3 sequence is 15 residues long. CDR1 is SGHTA, CDR2 FQGNSA, per germline. Trimming took 5 bases from V and 4 from J; bases not matched to a gene: 11. CDR3 sequence: CASSLSEGAAYEQYF. CDR3 sequence (DNA): TGTGCCAGCAGCCTAAGCGAGGGGGCTGCTTACGAGCAGTACTTC.

CDR3 sequence: CASSHAGGLAREQYF. The CDR3 DNA is TGTGCCAGCAGCCACGCCGGGGGACTAGCGCGCGAGCAGTACTTC. J is TRBJ2-7 and V is TRBV7-8; TRBD2 agrees at 10 bases. Per germline, CDR1 SGHVS and CDR2 FQNEAQ. J was trimmed by 6 bases and V by 5 bases; bases with no gene match: 10. The CDR3 runs 15 residues.

The genes are TRBV5-4 and TRBJ1-2; D might be TRBD1 (6 bases). Germline CDR1 is SGHNT and CDR2 is YYREEE (reference sequence). This CDR3 has 18 residues. V was shortened by 4 bases and J by 0 bases, with 22 bases between the two germline ends. Here the CDR3 DNA reads TGTGCCAGCAGCCCGATGGATCCCGGGACACTGGCTAACTATGGCTACACCTTC. As protein: CASSPMDPGTLANYGYTF.

This chain uses TRBV30 with TRBJ2-1; 8 nucleotides line up with TRBD2. The CDR3 is 13 residues long. Germline CDR1 is GTSNPN and CDR2 is SVGIG (reference sequence). The V and J ends lost 0 bases and 7 bases, in that order; junction bases with no gene match: 2. In nucleotides, the CDR3 is TGTGCCTGGAGTGTACGGGGGGGGAATGAGCAGTTCTTC. Amino acids: CAWSVRGGNEQFF.

This chain links TRBV9 with TRBJ2-7; unclear D gene. Germline CDR1 reads SGDLS; CDR2 reads YYNGEE. The CDR3 consists of 14 residues. Trimming shortened V by 0 bases and J by 2 bases, and 9 bases separated the two germline ends. The CDR3 protein is CASSVAEAPYEQYF. CDR3 bases: TGTGCCAGCAGCGTAGCTGAGGCACCCTACGAGCAGTACTTC.

This sequence joins TRBV7-9 and TRBJ1-2, with D hard to call. The germline gives CDR1 SEHNR, CDR2 FQNEAQ (reference sequence). The length of the CDR3 is 14 residues. The germline V and J ends were trimmed by 5 bases and 6 bases, with 16 bases remaining between them. CDR3 in DNA: TGTGCCAGCAGCCAAACGACTATGGGCGATGGCTACACCTTC. Its translation: CASSQTTMGDGYTF. The full variable domain, completed using reference TRBV7-9 and TRBJ1-2, is DTGVSQNPRHKITKRGQNVTFRCDPISEHNRLYWYRQTLGQGPEFLTYFQNEAQLEKSRLLSDRFSAERPKGSFSTLEIQRTEQGDSAMYLCASSQTTMGDGYTFGSGTRLTVV.

This clone was observed a single time. V gene TRBV7-9 combines with J gene TRBJ1-5; TRBD1 matches 11 bases. The germline V gene encodes CDR1 SEHNR and CDR2 FQNEAQ (reference sequence). V lost 4 bases, J lost 0 bases, and 5 bases stayed unmatched. The CDR3 is made up of 17 amino acids. This chain's CDR3 is CASSYGTGGYSNQPQHF. The DNA for the CDR3 is TGTGCCAGCAGCTACGGGACAGGGGGGTATAGCAATCAGCCCCAGCATTTT. The whole variable domain, remainder taken from reference TRBV7-9 and TRBJ1-5, is DTGVSQNPRHKITKRGQNVTFRCDPISEHNRLYWYRQTLGQGPEFLTYFQNEAQLEKSRLLSDRFSAERPKGSFSTLEIQRTEQGDSAMYLCASSYGTGGYSNQPQHFGDGTRLSIL.

This clone was seen more than once but under ten times. In DNA, the CDR3 is TGTGCCAGCAGCTTACAAGGACAGGGGGCGGATGGCTACACCTTC. This encodes CASSLQGQGADGYTF. The V call is TRBV7-2, the J call TRBJ1-2; 11 bases fit TRBD1. The germline V gene encodes CDR1 SGHTA and CDR2 FQGNSA. J gave up 6 bases and V 2 bases, and 5 bases lay outside the gene matches. The CDR3 covers 15 residues.

The V call is TRBV2, the J call TRBJ2-1, with a possible D match to TRBD1 (6 bases). Trimming took 6 bases from V and 7 from J, leaving 10 bases between them. This CDR3 spans 12 amino acids. Germline V lookup: CDR1 SNHLY, CDR2 FYNNEI. The CDR3 loop reads CASRGAGNEQFF. The CDR3 DNA reads as TGTGCCAGCAGGGGGGCCGGGAATGAGCAGTTCTTC.

The CDR3 coding sequence is TGTGCCAGCAGCGGAGGCGCCCTGAACACTGAAGCTTTCTTT. Its translation: CASSGGALNTEAFF. This sequence joins TRBV9 and TRBJ1-1; D not certain. V gave up 3 bases and J gave up 0 bases, with 9 bases separating them. Per germline, CDR1 SGDLS and CDR2 YYNGEE. The CDR3 covers 14 residues.